The 26 T cell receptor beta chains below were found in one sample sequenced in a study of cytomegalovirus exposure and HLA in healthy donors. Vbeta (60) and Jbeta (13) primers were used in the PCR. Data came from immunoSEQ multiplex PCR; TCRdb stores just in-frame clones and leaves some out. This sample contains 95,000 to 150,000 clones. Sequenced: PBMCs. These receptors were taken from a man aged 18 to 30 in good health and CMV-seronegative.

This sequence joins TRBV18 and TRBJ2-5; D may be TRBD1 (6 bases). The CDR3 is made up of 16 amino acids. V lost 0 bases and J lost 6, with 17 bases in between. Germline CDR1 is KGHSH and CDR2 is LQKENI. DNA of the CDR3: TGTGCCAGCTCACCACCGAAGGGGGTGGGTTCGAAGACCCAGTACTTC. It encodes CASSPPKGVGSKTQYF.

The chain recombines TRBV13 with TRBJ2-7, with a weak D call TRBD2 (6 bases). Trimming pared 0 bases from V and 3 bases from J, leaving 6 bases between. Germline CDR1 PRHDT, CDR2 FYEKMQ (reference sequence). The CDR3 sequence is 13 residues long. CDR3 bases: TGTGCCAGCAGCTTAGGGGGGGGCTACGAGCAGTACTTC. Protein: CASSLGGGYEQYF.

On this clone itself: Other DNA sequences of this sample code for an identical CDR3. J is TRBJ2-4 and V is TRBV6-1; D perhaps matches TRBD1 (6 bases). The CDR3 contains 13 residues. Trimming shortened V by 1 base and J by 8 bases, and 9 bases separated the two germline ends. Germline V gene data show CDR1 as MNHNS and CDR2 as SASEGT. The DNA for the CDR3 is TGTGCCAGCAGTGAAGAGGACAGTGACATTCAGTACTTC. Protein: CASSEEDSDIQYF.

The V and J genes are TRBV6-6 and TRBJ2-2; D is perhaps TRBD1 (7 bases). Trimming stripped 10 bases from V and 3 bases from J, with 15 bases between. The CDR3 covers 14 residues. Germline assignment: CDR1 MNHNY and CDR2 SVGAGI (reference sequence). The CDR3 nucleotides are TGTGCCACCAGGGGGGACAGAGACACCGGGGAGCTGTTTTTT. Amino acids: CATRGDRDTGELFF.

V and J are TRBV30 and TRBJ2-7, with TRBD1 matching 10 bases. CDR1 is GTSNPN and CDR2 is SVGIG in the germline V gene (reference sequence). The CDR3 is 14 residues long. Losses at the gene ends were 4 bases for V and 6 bases for J; bases not matched to a gene: 9. CDR3 DNA sequence: TGTGCCTGGAACAAGGGACAGGGGAATGGCGAGCAGTACTTC. The encoded protein is CAWNKGQGNGEQYF. The variable domain in full, with the rest retrieved from reference TRBV30 and TRBJ2-7, is SQTIHQWPATLVQPVGSPLSLECTVEGTSNPNLYWYRQAAGRGLQLLFYSVGIGQISSEVPQNLSASRPQDRQFILSSKKLLLSDSGFYLCAWNKGQGNGEQYFGPGTRLTVT.

The genes are TRBV27 and TRBJ1-2; 8 nucleotides line up with TRBD1. Trimming took 0 bases from V and 5 from J; bases not matched to a gene: 5. Germline-derived CDR1 and CDR2 are MNHEY and SMNVEV (reference sequence). The CDR3 has 15 amino acids. The CDR3 sequence is CASSLSATGAYGYTF. CDR3 nucleotides: TGTGCCAGCAGTTTATCGGCGACAGGGGCGTATGGCTACACCTTC.

The chain combines TRBV23-1 with TRBJ2-1; possibly TRBD2 for D (6 bases). TRBV23-1 is an ORF; its function is uncertain. This CDR3 is 16 amino acids long. Trimming took 0 bases from V and 8 from J, leaving 17 bases between them. The CDR3 here is CASSQSPGLSMYEQFF. In DNA, the CDR3 is TGCGCCAGCAGTCAATCGCCGGGACTGAGTATGTATGAGCAGTTCTTC.

V usage is TRBV13 and J usage is TRBJ2-7; 7 nucleotides align to TRBD1. Germline V gene sequence: CDR1 PRHDT, CDR2 FYEKMQ (reference sequence). The CDR3 is made up of 13 amino acids. V was pared by 5 bases and J by 3 bases, with 4 bases of the junction left unmatched. The CDR3 here is CASSPGQSYEQYF. In DNA form, the CDR3 reads TGTGCCAGCAGCCCGGGACAGAGCTACGAGCAGTACTTC.

CDR3 sequence (DNA): TGTGCCTCCACCCGGGACACCCCTAGCTACACCTTC. It is translated as CASTRDTPSYTF. V and J are TRBV30 and TRBJ1-2; D perhaps matches TRBD1 (6 bases). The length of the CDR3 is 12 residues. From germline, CDR1 is GTSNPN and CDR2 SVGIG (reference sequence). V was shortened by 7 bases and J by 9 bases, with 18 bases between the two germline ends.

With respect to this clone: Other DNA sequences in this specimen translate into the identical CDR3. The CDR3 here is CASSLAGTQETQYF. In DNA form, the CDR3 reads TGTGCCAGCAGCTTGGCAGGGACACAAGAGACCCAGTACTTC. V gene TRBV5-4 combines with J gene TRBJ2-5; D possibly corresponds to TRBD1 (6 bases). The CDR3 is 14 amino acids. Germline V CDR1 and CDR2: SGHNT, YYREEE (reference sequence). V was shortened by 0 bases and J by 2 bases, with 8 bases between the two germline ends.

The chain uses TRBV27 and TRBJ2-7; maybe TRBD2 (5 bases). There are 12 residues in the CDR3. Germline V CDR1 and CDR2: MNHEY, SMNVEV (reference sequence). Trimming took off 4 bases at V and 5 bases at J, with 9 bases between the two ends. For the CDR3, the DNA is TGTGCCAGCAGTTCGTTGAGGGACGAGCAGTACTTC. Translation: CASSSLRDEQYF.

This chain connects TRBV25-1 to TRBJ2-1, with TRBD1 as a possible D gene (6 bases). V shed 6 bases and J shed 5 bases, with 17 bases lying between them. CDR3 length: 15 residues. Germline CDR1 and CDR2: MGHDK and SYGVNS. The DNA for the CDR3 is TGTGCCAGCAGCCGCAGAGGGAAGGGGGACAATGAGCAGTTCTTC. It encodes CASSRRGKGDNEQFF. Based on the CDR3 plus reference TRBV25-1 and TRBJ2-1, the full variable domain is EADIYQTPRYLVIGTGKKITLECSQTMGHDKMYWYQQDPGMELHLIHYSYGVNSTEKGDLSSESTVSRIRTEHFPLTLESARPSHTSQYLCASSRRGKGDNEQFFGPGTRLTVL.

The chain combines TRBV5-6 with TRBJ1-5; no firm D call. The CDR3 is 12 residues long. Germline CDR1 is SGHDT and CDR2 is YYEEEE. V lost 4 bases, J lost 6 bases, and 8 bases lay in between. CDR3 residues: CASSKGGQPQHF. CDR3 coding DNA: TGTGCCAGCAGCAAGGGAGGTCAGCCCCAGCATTTT.

The genes are TRBV30 and TRBJ2-7; tentatively, D is TRBD1 (5 bases). V shed 0 bases and J shed 2 bases, with 11 bases lying between them. The germline CDR1 and CDR2 sequences are GTSNPN and SVGIG (reference sequence). CDR3 length equals 14 residues. This chain's CDR3 is CAWSVAAGPYEQYF. CDR3 DNA sequence: TGTGCCTGGAGTGTAGCAGCAGGGCCCTACGAGCAGTACTTC.

V gene TRBV6-5 combines with J gene TRBJ2-1, with 7 bases fitting TRBD1. Germline lookup yields CDR1 MNHEY and CDR2 SVGAGI. CDR3 length equals 12 residues. With V trimmed by 6 bases and J by 7 bases, 3 bases remained unmatched. The CDR3 region is CASSLQGNEQFF. The CDR3 bases are TGTGCCAGCAGCCTACAGGGGAATGAGCAGTTCTTC.

The V gene is TRBV11-3, the J gene TRBJ1-5; the match to TRBD1 covers 7 bases. In germline, CDR1 is SGHNT, CDR2 YENEEA. Losses at the gene ends were 5 bases for V and 2 bases for J; bases not matched to a gene: 6. The CDR3 has 15 amino acids. In DNA, the CDR3 is TGTGCCAGCAGCCGACAGGGAACAGGCAATCAGCCCCAGCATTTT. It translates to CASSRQGTGNQPQHF.

The V gene is TRBV6-5, the J gene TRBJ2-7; 8 positions match TRBD1. With V trimmed by 2 bases and J by 4 bases, 10 bases remained unmatched. CDR3 length: 16 amino acids. CDR1 MNHEY and CDR2 SVGAGI come from the germline V gene. Here the CDR3 reads CASSYEFGGTGYEQYF. The CDR3 region has the DNA TGTGCCAGCAGTTACGAGTTTGGGGGGACAGGTTACGAGCAGTACTTC.

This chain links TRBV18 with TRBJ2-2; TRBD1 is a possible D gene (6 bases). Germline CDR1 is KGHSH and CDR2 is LQKENI. The length of the CDR3 is 16 residues. Trimming removed 5 bases at V and 4 bases at J, with 17 bases between. The CDR3 bases are TGTGCCAGCTCAGCCATCGTCGGCAGGGGCACCGGGGAGCTGTTTTTT. It yields the protein CASSAIVGRGTGELFF.

The chain carries TRBV29-1 and TRBJ2-1, with D perhaps TRBD1 (6 bases). The V gene's germline CDR1 is SQVTM and CDR2 ANQGSEA. The V end lost 6 bases, the J end lost 3 bases, and 15 bases lay between the germline ends. This CDR3 has 14 amino acids. The DNA for the CDR3 is TGCAGCGTACAGGGAAGTGCAGACTACAATGAGCAGTTCTTC. Its protein is CSVQGSADYNEQFF.

V gene TRBV28 combines with J gene TRBJ2-4; tentative D call: TRBD2 (6 bases). Germline CDR1 MDHEN, CDR2 SYDVKM. The CDR3 covers 15 residues. V was clipped by 5 bases and J by 1 base, with 12 bases between them. CDR3 protein: CASSGGTRAKNIQYF. The CDR3 region has the DNA TGTGCCAGCAGTGGGGGGACGAGGGCCAAAAACATTCAGTACTTC. The entire variable domain, with the rest obtained from reference TRBV28 and TRBJ2-4, is as follows: DVKVTQSSRYLVKRTGEKVFLECVQDMDHENMFWYRQDPGLGLRLIYFSYDVKMKEKGDIPEGYSVSREKKERFSLILESASTNQTSMYLCASSGGTRAKNIQYFGAGTRLSVL.

The chain has TRBV28 and TRBJ1-2, with D unclear. Germline CDR1 reads MDHEN; CDR2 reads SYDVKM. V was clipped by 3 bases and J by 0 bases, with 5 bases between them. The CDR3 totals 13 residues. CDR3 DNA sequence: TGTGCCAGCAGTTTCAGTTCTAACTATGGCTACACCTTC. Protein product: CASSFSSNYGYTF.

This rearrangement joins TRBV5-6 to TRBJ2-4; D may be TRBD1 (6 bases). The ends were cut back, 0 bases at V and 5 bases at J, with 18 bases in the middle. The CDR3 length is 17 residues. From germline, CDR1 is SGHDT and CDR2 YYEEEE. The CDR3, as DNA: TGTGCCAGCAGCTTGGGAGAGCAGGGGTCGCCACAAAACATTCAGTACTTC. It encodes CASSLGEQGSPQNIQYF.

The J gene is TRBJ2-2, the V gene TRBV10-1; TRBD1 matches 7 bases. Trimming at V came to 8 bases and at J to 3 bases, leaving 3 bases not matched to a gene. CDR1 and CDR2 (germline): WNHNN, SYGVQD (reference sequence). CDR3 length: 13 amino acids. This CDR3 reads CASSDRDTGELFF. DNA of the CDR3: TGCGCCAGCTCTGACAGGGACACCGGGGAGCTGTTTTTT.

The gene calls are TRBV27 and TRBJ1-1; D unresolved. V was trimmed by 6 bases and J by 1 base, leaving 12 bases between them. The CDR3 runs to 14 residues. Per germline, CDR1 MNHEY and CDR2 SMNVEV (reference sequence). CDR3 loop: CASSPGSSNTEAFF. DNA for the CDR3: TGTGCCAGCAGCCCGGGGTCATCGAACACTGAAGCTTTCTTT.

The chain carries TRBV7-2 and TRBJ2-5, with a tentative D call TRBD2 (6 bases). The DNA end is a closer match to TRBJ2-7, so the J assignment may be wrong. This CDR3 is built from 13 residues. Looked up from germline, CDR1 is SGHTA and CDR2 is FQGNSA. The CDR3 spells CASSRDSVGEQYF. The CDR3 coding sequence is TGTGCCAGCAGCAGGGACTCGGTGGGCGAGCAGTACTTC.

The CDR3 DNA reads as TGCAGCGTTCTGGGCGCCGGTGAGCAGTTCTTC. Its translation is CSVLGAGEQFF. The rearrangement links TRBV29-1 to TRBJ2-1; no reliable D call. V was shortened by 5 bases and J by 9 bases, with 11 bases between the two germline ends. The CDR3 is made up of 11 amino acids. The V gene's germline CDR1 is SQVTM and CDR2 ANQGSEA.